These 10 T cell receptor beta chains were sequenced from one sample in a study of blood T cells in healthy people across ages. Primers used in a second PCR of about 7 to 12 cycles were a sample-barcoded 5' primer and a J-beta primer mix. TCRdb itself ran the 5' RACE reads through MiXCR, one entry per CDR3 protein. This sample yields 590,000 or so distinct CDR3 sequences, of which about 30% are seen a single time; around 14% belongs to the top ten. Sequencing was carried out using blood. The receptors derive from a woman at least 80 years old in good health.

The rearrangement uses TRBV29-1 and TRBJ2-5; D is undetermined. CDR1 and CDR2 (germline): SQVTM, ANQGSEA. Trimming removed 6 bases from V and 5 bases from J, with 10 bases in between. There are 11 residues in the CDR3. The CDR3 bases are TGCAGCGTCGGCTCTGGGGAGACCCAGTACTTC. It encodes CSVGSGETQYF.

This clonotype has only a few counts. This could be a read error, since a much larger clone is one nucleotide away. The chain carries TRBV7-2 and TRBJ2-5; D possibly uses TRBD1 or TRBD2 (5 bases each). The assigned J gene may be wrong: the sequence end matches TRBJ2-7 better. Germline V lookup: CDR1 SGHTA, CDR2 FQGNSA. The CDR3 length is 15 residues. CDR3 coding DNA: TGTGCCAGCAGCCTAGGGGAGACACTAGGACACGAGCAGTACTTC. Translated, it gives CASSLGETLGHEQYF.

This clonotype was observed a few times. A read error may be the cause here, since a much bigger clone is one base away. The chain recombines TRBV5-1 with TRBJ1-1; tentatively, D is TRBD1 (6 bases). The CDR3 length is 13 residues. CDR1 is SGHRS and CDR2 is YFSETQ in the germline V gene. Trimming left V 4 bases short and J 6 bases short, with 13 bases between. The CDR3 DNA reads TGCGCCAGCAGCGCTAACAGGGACGCTGAAGCTTTCTTT. Translation gives CASSANRDAEAFF.

The V and J genes are TRBV3-1 and TRBJ2-1, with D unclear. The CDR3 is made up of 16 amino acids. V gave up 0 bases and J gave up 0 bases, with 9 bases separating them. Germline V gives CDR1 LGHDT, CDR2 YNNKEL (reference sequence). DNA of the CDR3: TGTGCCAGCAGCCAAGATACAAGTTTCTCCTACAATGAGCAGTTCTTC. Translation gives CASSQDTSFSYNEQFF.

This clonotype was found a few times. The chain has TRBV6-2 or TRBV6-3 and TRBJ2-2, with a tentative D call TRBD2 (6 bases). In germline, CDR1 is MNHEY, CDR2 SVGEGT. Trimming shortened V by 8 bases and J by 5 bases, and 15 bases separated the two germline ends. This CDR3 is built from 14 residues. CDR3 region: CASGKRGGTGELFF. The CDR3 region has the DNA TGTGCCAGCGGCAAACGGGGAGGTACCGGGGAGCTGTTTTTT.

On this clonotype: This could be a read error, since a much larger clone is one nucleotide away. The chain carries TRBV7-9 and TRBJ2-3; TRBD1 aligns across 8 bases. This CDR3 region has 19 residues. Germline CDR1 is SEHNR and CDR2 is FQNEAQ (reference sequence). For the CDR3, the DNA is TGTGCCAGCAGCTTAGGACGGACAGGGTTGGCCGTTAGCACAGATGCGCAGTATTTT. Its translation: CASSLGRTGLAVSTDAQYF.

This clonotype appeared many times. The chain has TRBV12-3 or TRBV12-4 and TRBJ2-7; D unresolved. The CDR3 runs to 13 residues. Trimming removed 6 bases at V and 2 bases at J, with 11 bases between. CDR3 nucleotides: TGTGCCAGCAGAAAGACTGGGACCTACGAGCAGTACTTC. This sequence encodes CASRKTGTYEQYF.

Details on this clonotype: Possible read error: a much larger clone is one base away. The chain recombines TRBV5-8 with TRBJ2-5, with 7 bases identical to TRBD1. The end of the DNA aligns better with TRBJ2-1, so the J call may be wrong. The CDR3 has 14 residues. Germline CDR1 is SGHTS and CDR2 is YDEGEE. The CDR3 DNA reads as TGTGCCAGCAGCCCTGACAGGGCTCGAGAGACCCAGTTCTTC. Its protein is CASSPDRARETQFF.

This rearrangement joins TRBV20-1 to TRBJ1-1; possibly TRBD1 for D (5 bases). This CDR3 spans 12 amino acids. With 5 bases removed from V and 11 bases from J, the gap between germline ends came to 18 bases. Germline V CDR1 and CDR2: DFQATT, SNEGSKA (reference sequence). CDR3 DNA sequence: TGCAGTGCTGACGGAGATGAAGGGGATGCTTTCTTT. This gives the protein CSADGDEGDAFF.

This chain joins TRBV3-1 and TRBJ1-1; D perhaps matches TRBD1 (5 bases). Trimming pared 5 bases from V and 3 bases from J, leaving 16 bases between. CDR1 LGHDT and CDR2 YNNKEL come from the germline V gene (reference sequence). CDR3 length equals 15 residues. The CDR3 nucleotides read TGTGCCAGCAGCTACGACGGCCAGGGAGACACTGAAGCTTTCTTT. It encodes CASSYDGQGDTEAFF.